This T cell receptor (beta chain) derives from a study of patients and donors after allogeneic stem cell transplantation. TCRdb itself ran the RT-PCR reads through MiXCR, one entry per CDR3 protein. The sample has 900,000 to 1,000,000 distinct CDR3 sequences, about a sixth seen once. Germline CDR1 SGHAT, CDR2 FQNNGV. V gave up 5 bases and J gave up 0 bases, with 14 bases separating them. The CDR3 runs to 15 residues. The chain has TRBV11-2 and TRBJ2-7; D is perhaps TRBD2 (5 bases). Specimen: blood, either unsorted or a sorted T cell fraction (not recorded which). This TCR derives from a human donor who was either an allogeneic HSCT recipient or a stem cell or donor lymphocyte infusion donor (not recorded which). It is not recorded whose cells these are; they may come from a transplant donor. The CDR3 protein is CASSPAGIRSYEQYF. Here the CDR3 DNA reads TGTGCCAGCAGCCCCGCCGGGATACGCTCCTACGAGCAGTACTTC. The full variable domain, with the rest looked up from reference TRBV11-2 and TRBJ2-7, is EAGVAQSPRYKIIEKRQSVAFWCNPISGHATLYWYQQILGQGPKLLIQFQNNGVVDDSQLPKDRFSAERLKGVDSTLKIQPAKLEDSAVYLCASSPAGIRSYEQYFGPGTRLTVT.